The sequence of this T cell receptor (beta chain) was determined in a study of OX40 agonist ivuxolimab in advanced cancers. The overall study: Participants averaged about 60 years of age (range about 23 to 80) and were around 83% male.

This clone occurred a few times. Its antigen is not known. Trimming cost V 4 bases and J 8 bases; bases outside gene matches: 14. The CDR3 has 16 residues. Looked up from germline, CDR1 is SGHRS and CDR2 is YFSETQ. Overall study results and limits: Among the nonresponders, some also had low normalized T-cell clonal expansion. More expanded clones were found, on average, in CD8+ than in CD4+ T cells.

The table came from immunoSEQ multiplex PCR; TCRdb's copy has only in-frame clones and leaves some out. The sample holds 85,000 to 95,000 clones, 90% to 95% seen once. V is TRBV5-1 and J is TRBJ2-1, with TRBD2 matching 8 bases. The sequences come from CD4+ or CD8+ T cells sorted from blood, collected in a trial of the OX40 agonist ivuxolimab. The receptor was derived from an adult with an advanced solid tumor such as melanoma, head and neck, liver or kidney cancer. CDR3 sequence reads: CASSQTGLGRSDEQFF. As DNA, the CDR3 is TGCGCCAGCAGCCAAACGGGACTAGGCCGGTCAGATGAGCAGTTCTTC.